The 20 T cell receptor beta chains in this list originate from one sample, sequenced in a study of blood T cell repertoires in COVID-19. Data came from immunoSEQ multiplex PCR; TCRdb stores just in-frame clones and leaves some out. The sample contains 20,000 to 30,000 clones, 87% of which appear only once. Input material: peripheral blood. The source of these receptors is a human donor with active COVID-19. The donor label of this sample is uncertain.

V gene TRBV7-2 combines with J gene TRBJ1-1; perhaps TRBD1 as D (5 bases). This CDR3 has 15 amino acids. The germline V gene has CDR1 SGHTA and CDR2 FQGNSA. Trimming removed 2 bases at V and 6 bases at J, with 16 bases between. This chain's CDR3 is CASSLWAREGAEAFF. The CDR3 nucleotides read TGTGCCAGCAGCTTATGGGCCAGGGAAGGGGCTGAAGCTTTCTTT.

The chain recombines TRBV12-3 or TRBV12-4 with TRBJ1-4; tentatively, D is TRBD1 (5 bases). The CDR3 loop spans 13 amino acids. V shed 8 bases and J shed 8 bases, with 15 bases lying between them. Written as DNA, the CDR3 is TGTGCCAGCGGTTGGGACGGGGGGGAAAAACTGTTTTTT. Protein: CASGWDGGEKLFF.

The chain combines TRBV14 with TRBJ2-2; weak D call: TRBD1 (5 bases). Germline CDR1 reads SGHDN; CDR2 reads FVKESK. V was clipped by 4 bases and J by 7 bases, with 13 bases between them. CDR3 size: 14 residues. CDR3 amino acids: CASSPSRGIGELFF. The CDR3, as DNA: TGTGCCAGCAGCCCATCAAGGGGTATCGGGGAGCTGTTTTTT.

In its sample, this clone was seen once. The gene calls are TRBV6-5 and TRBJ2-3; 7 bases match TRBD1. The CDR3 consists of 14 residues. Trimming cost V 5 bases and J 1 base; bases outside gene matches: 3. Germline CDR1 and CDR2: MNHEY and SVGAGI. CDR3 sequence reads: CASSPDRGTDTQYF. The CDR3 DNA reads TGTGCCAGCAGTCCAGACAGGGGCACAGATACGCAGTATTTT.

The chain carries TRBV11-1 and TRBJ1-2, with TRBD1 matching 7 bases. The trim removed 3 bases at V and 2 bases at J, leaving 9 bases unmatched. Germline-derived CDR1 and CDR2 are SGHAT and FQDESV (reference sequence). The CDR3 consists of 16 residues. CDR3 sequence reads: CASSFLTGSKNYGYTF. The CDR3 nucleotides are TGTGCCAGCAGCTTCTTGACAGGGAGTAAGAACTATGGCTACACCTTC.

The chain employs TRBV5-5 and TRBJ1-1; tentative D call: TRBD1 (6 bases). Germline lookup yields CDR1 SGHKS and CDR2 YYEKEE (reference sequence). CDR3 length equals 14 residues. Trimming took 4 bases from V and 8 from J, leaving 18 bases between them. In DNA, the CDR3 is TGTGCCAGCAGCAATGCAGGCAGGGGCTCCGAAGCTTTCTTT. Protein: CASSNAGRGSEAFF.

The J gene is TRBJ2-6, the V gene TRBV6-1; a weak D match, TRBD1 (6 bases). The CDR3 is 16 amino acids. V dropped 3 bases and J dropped 0 bases, with 9 bases sitting between them. Germline CDR1 MNHNS, CDR2 SASEGT. CDR3 nucleotides: TGTGCCAGCAGTGACGTCAGGGGCTCTGGGGCCAACGTCCTGACTTTC. Translated, it gives CASSDVRGSGANVLTF.

This clone was seen only a few times. The chain couples TRBV11-2 to TRBJ2-7; a possible D gene is TRBD1 (5 bases). CDR1 and CDR2 from the germline V gene are SGHAT and FQNNGV. The CDR3 length is 14 residues. Trimming removed 6 bases from V and 4 bases from J, with 16 bases in between. CDR3 loop: CASSTHQGLYEQYF. The CDR3 nucleotides read TGTGCCAGCAGTACCCACCAGGGTTTGTACGAGCAGTACTTC.

This clone was detected once. The chain couples TRBV19 to TRBJ1-6; D is undetermined. Trimming removed 9 bases from V and 8 bases from J, with 14 bases in between. The CDR3 spans 13 residues. Germline CDR1 is LNHDA and CDR2 is SQIVND (reference sequence). CDR3 sequence reads: CASAPGWDSPLHF. As DNA, the CDR3 is TGTGCCAGCGCCCCAGGTTGGGATTCACCCCTCCACTTT.

The table lists this clone with a few counts. The chain joins TRBV6-2 or TRBV6-3 to TRBJ1-5; a weak D match, TRBD1 (6 bases). This CDR3 region has 14 residues. V shed 4 bases and J shed 5 bases, with 12 bases lying between them. In germline, CDR1 is MNHEY, CDR2 SVGEGT. CDR3 residues: CASSFGGRDQPQHF. The DNA for the CDR3 is TGTGCCAGCAGTTTCGGGGGGCGGGATCAGCCCCAGCATTTT.

This rearrangement joins TRBV10-1 to TRBJ2-7, with 8 bases that match TRBD2. This CDR3 has 14 residues. From germline, CDR1 is WNHNN and CDR2 SYGVQD (reference sequence). V lost 8 bases to trimming and J lost 6 bases; unmatched junction nucleotides: 12. CDR3 coding DNA: TGCGCCAGCCGGGGGGGCCAGCGGGACCGCGAGCAGTACTTC. This encodes CASRGGQRDREQYF.

The rearrangement joins TRBV29-1 to TRBJ2-1, with 10 bases fitting TRBD1. CDR1 is SQVTM and CDR2 is ANQGSEA in the germline V gene. This CDR3 contains 13 residues. The CDR3 protein is CSQGQGGLNEQFF. The CDR3 DNA follows: TGCAGTCAAGGACAGGGGGGACTCAATGAGCAGTTCTTC.

The rearrangement uses TRBV5-1 and TRBJ2-1, with 10 bases aligning to TRBD2. Per germline, CDR1 SGHRS and CDR2 YFSETQ. The CDR3 runs to 15 residues. Trimming took 0 bases from V and 7 from J; bases not matched to a gene: 4. Here the CDR3 reads CASSLAAGGRNEQFF. The DNA for the CDR3 is TGCGCCAGCAGCTTGGCAGCGGGAGGGCGGAATGAGCAGTTCTTC.

The genes are TRBV6-2 or TRBV6-3 and TRBJ1-6, with TRBD1 matching 10 bases. Germline V gene sequence: CDR1 MNHEY, CDR2 SVGEGT. The CDR3 loop spans 16 amino acids. V shed 4 bases and J 6 bases; nucleotides not matched to a gene: 6. CDR3 sequence reads: CASSSGQGFFNSPLHF. The CDR3 DNA reads as TGTGCCAGCAGTTCGGGACAGGGGTTTTTTAATTCACCCCTCCACTTT.

This chain joins TRBV2 and TRBJ2-3; D possibly corresponds to TRBD2 (6 bases). V dropped 8 bases and J dropped 2 bases, with 17 bases sitting between them. The CDR3 consists of 15 residues. CDR1 and CDR2 (germline): SNHLY, FYNNEI. As DNA, the CDR3 is TGTGCCAGCCTTAACGGCGGGACTTCCACAGATACGCAGTATTTT. Protein: CASLNGGTSTDTQYF. The full variable domain, in which reference TRBV2 and TRBJ2-3 provide the parts outside the CDR3, is EPEVTQTPSHQVTQMGQEVILRCVPISNHLYFYWYRQILGQKVEFLVSFYNNEISEKSEIFDDQFSVERPDGSNFTLKIRSTKLEDSAMYFCASLNGGTSTDTQYFGPGTRLTVL.

The CDR3 nucleotides are TGCGCCAGCAGCCCTACAGTGGATAATTCACCCCTCCACTTT. As protein: CASSPTVDNSPLHF. The V gene is TRBV5-1, the J gene TRBJ1-6, with D unresolved. The CDR3 loop spans 14 amino acids. Per germline, CDR1 SGHRS and CDR2 YFSETQ. V lost 4 bases to trimming and J lost 5 bases, with 10 bases between them.

In its sample, this clone was seen once. The chain couples TRBV10-2 to TRBJ2-7, with D maybe TRBD2 (5 bases). CDR1 and CDR2 (germline): WSHSY, SAAADI. The V end lost 0 bases, the J end lost 6 bases, and 12 bases lay between the germline ends. The length of the CDR3 is 14 residues. The CDR3 reads CASSESAGDGEQYF. CDR3 nucleotides: TGCGCCAGCAGTGAGTCGGCGGGTGATGGCGAGCAGTACTTC.

This chain links TRBV2 with TRBJ2-3, with D perhaps matching TRBD2 (6 bases). Looked up from germline, CDR1 is SNHLY and CDR2 is FYNNEI. The CDR3 is made up of 14 amino acids. Between the trimmed V and J ends, which lost 4 bases and 4 bases, there was a span of 12 bases. The CDR3 DNA reads as TGTGCCAGCAGTGGGAGGCGGGACTCAGATACGCAGTATTTT. Translated, it gives CASSGRRDSDTQYF.

The chain has TRBV2 and TRBJ2-1; 11 nucleotides agree with TRBD2. Trimming at V came to 6 bases and at J to 6 bases, leaving 4 bases not matched to a gene. Germline CDR1 reads SNHLY; CDR2 reads FYNNEI. The CDR3 extends over 14 amino acids. CDR3 sequence reads: CASSDGTSGNEQFF. The DNA of the CDR3 is TGTGCCAGCAGCGATGGGACTAGCGGCAATGAGCAGTTCTTC.

A single count supports this clone. The CDR3 sequence: CAINEAGVRAAYNEQFF. CDR3 DNA: TGTGCCATCAACGAAGCGGGAGTACGGGCGGCCTACAATGAGCAGTTCTTC. J is TRBJ2-1 and V is TRBV10-3; TRBD2 matches 8 bases. The CDR3 spans 17 residues. The germline gives CDR1 ENHRY, CDR2 SYGVKD. V trimming: 7 bases; J trimming: 2 bases; junction bases outside the gene matches: 13.